This T cell receptor (beta chain) was captured in a study of beta chain features in type 1 diabetes. In the study overall: When patients were set against healthy donors, age, gender and cell yields were similar.

Every bit of the isolated RNA underwent reverse transcription, so sequencing read expressed TCRB transcripts. The method was immunoSEQ multiplex PCR; TCRdb's version includes in-frame clones alone and lacks a portion of them. The sample includes some 410,000 clones, approximately 10% of them seen just once. The clonotype comes from a woman aged 18-30 years in good health. The sequenced sample was naive CD4+ T cells from blood.

Written as DNA, the CDR3 is TGTGCCAGCAGCTTAGGCCAGGGGGAGCAGGCAGATACGCAGTATTTT. As protein: CASSLGQGEQADTQYF. The chain uses TRBV7-9 and TRBJ2-3; 7 bases are a match to TRBD1. The CDR3 runs to 16 residues. The germline V gene has CDR1 SEHNR and CDR2 FQNEAQ (reference sequence). V was clipped by 1 base and J by 4 bases; unmatched bases: 8.